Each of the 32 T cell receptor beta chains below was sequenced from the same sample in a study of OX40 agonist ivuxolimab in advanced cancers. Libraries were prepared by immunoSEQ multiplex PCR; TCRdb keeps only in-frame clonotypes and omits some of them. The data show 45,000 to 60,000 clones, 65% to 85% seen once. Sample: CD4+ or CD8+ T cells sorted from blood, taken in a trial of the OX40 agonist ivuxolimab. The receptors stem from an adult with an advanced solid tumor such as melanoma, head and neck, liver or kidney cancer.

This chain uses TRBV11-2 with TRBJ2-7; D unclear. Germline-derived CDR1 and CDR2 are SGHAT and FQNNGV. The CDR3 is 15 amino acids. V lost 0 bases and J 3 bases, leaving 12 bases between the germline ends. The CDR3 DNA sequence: TGTGCCAGCAGCTTAGATTCAGGTCGCTTCTACGAGCAGTACTTC. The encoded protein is CASSLDSGRFYEQYF. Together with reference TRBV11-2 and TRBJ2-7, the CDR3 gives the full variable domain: EAGVAQSPRYKIIEKRQSVAFWCNPISGHATLYWYQQILGQGPKLLIQFQNNGVVDDSQLPKDRFSAERLKGVDSTLKIQPAKLEDSAVYLCASSLDSGRFYEQYFGPGTRLTVT.

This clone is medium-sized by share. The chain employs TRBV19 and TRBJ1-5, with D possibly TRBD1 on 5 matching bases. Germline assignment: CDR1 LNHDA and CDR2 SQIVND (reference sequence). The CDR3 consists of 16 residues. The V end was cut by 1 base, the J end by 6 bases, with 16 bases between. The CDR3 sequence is CASSIGSSGNPQPQHF. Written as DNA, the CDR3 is TGTGCCAGTAGTATAGGTTCCTCAGGGAATCCTCAGCCCCAGCATTTT.

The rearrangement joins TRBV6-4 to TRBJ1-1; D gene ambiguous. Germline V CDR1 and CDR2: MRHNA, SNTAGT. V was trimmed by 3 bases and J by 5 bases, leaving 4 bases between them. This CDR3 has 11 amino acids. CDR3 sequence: CASSEGTEAFF. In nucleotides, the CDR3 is TGTGCCAGCAGTGAGGGAACTGAAGCTTTCTTT.

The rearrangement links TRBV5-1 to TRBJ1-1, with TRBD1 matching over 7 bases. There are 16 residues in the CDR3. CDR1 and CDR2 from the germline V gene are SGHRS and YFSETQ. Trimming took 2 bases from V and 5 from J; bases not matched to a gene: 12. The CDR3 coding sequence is TGCGCCAGCAGCTTCCGCGGGCAAGGGGGCTATACTGAAGCTTTCTTT. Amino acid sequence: CASSFRGQGGYTEAFF.

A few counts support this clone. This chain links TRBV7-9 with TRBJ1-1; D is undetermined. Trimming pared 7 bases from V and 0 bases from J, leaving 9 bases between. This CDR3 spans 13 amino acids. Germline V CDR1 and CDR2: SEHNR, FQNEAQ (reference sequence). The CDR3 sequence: CASNEAMNTEAFF. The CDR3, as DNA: TGTGCCAGCAATGAGGCTATGAACACTGAAGCTTTCTTT.

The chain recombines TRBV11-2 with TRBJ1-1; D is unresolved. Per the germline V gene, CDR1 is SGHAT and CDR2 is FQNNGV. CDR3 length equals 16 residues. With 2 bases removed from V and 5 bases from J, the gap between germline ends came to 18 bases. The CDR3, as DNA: TGTGCCAGCAGCTTACTCAGCGGAACCGGCGGGACTGAAGCTTTCTTT. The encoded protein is CASSLLSGTGGTEAFF.

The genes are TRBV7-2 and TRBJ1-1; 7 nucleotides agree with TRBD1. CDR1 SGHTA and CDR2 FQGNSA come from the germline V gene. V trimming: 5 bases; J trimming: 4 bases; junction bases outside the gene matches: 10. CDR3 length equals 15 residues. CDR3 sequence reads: CASSPAGGGSTEAFF. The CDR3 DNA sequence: TGTGCCAGCAGCCCCGCAGGGGGGGGTAGCACTGAAGCTTTCTTT.

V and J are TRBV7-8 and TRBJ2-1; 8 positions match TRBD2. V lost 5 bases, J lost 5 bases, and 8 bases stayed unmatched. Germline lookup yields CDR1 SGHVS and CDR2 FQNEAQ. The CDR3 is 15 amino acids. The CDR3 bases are TGTGCCAGCAGCCCCCCGGGGGGGGCAGACAATGAGCAGTTCTTC. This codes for CASSPPGGADNEQFF.

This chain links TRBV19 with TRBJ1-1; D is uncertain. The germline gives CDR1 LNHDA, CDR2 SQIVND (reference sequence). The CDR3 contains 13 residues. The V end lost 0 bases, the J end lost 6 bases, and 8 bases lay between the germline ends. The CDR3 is CASSIDPRAEAFF. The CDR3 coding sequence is TGTGCCAGTAGTATAGACCCAAGGGCTGAAGCTTTCTTT.

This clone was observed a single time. CDR3 DNA: TGCAGCGTTCAGGTCTCGTACACTGAAGCTTTCTTT. Amino acid sequence: CSVQVSYTEAFF. This chain connects TRBV29-1 to TRBJ1-1; D remains ambiguous. V lost 5 bases, J lost 3 bases, and 10 bases lay in between. The CDR3 consists of 12 residues. Germline V gene sequence: CDR1 SQVTM, CDR2 ANQGSEA.

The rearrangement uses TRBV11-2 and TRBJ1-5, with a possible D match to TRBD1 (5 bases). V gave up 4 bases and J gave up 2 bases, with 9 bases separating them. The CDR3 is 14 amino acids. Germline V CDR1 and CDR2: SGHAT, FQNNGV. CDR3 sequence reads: CASSSDTRNQPQHF. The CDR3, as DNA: TGTGCCAGCAGCTCGGACACGCGCAATCAGCCCCAGCATTTT.

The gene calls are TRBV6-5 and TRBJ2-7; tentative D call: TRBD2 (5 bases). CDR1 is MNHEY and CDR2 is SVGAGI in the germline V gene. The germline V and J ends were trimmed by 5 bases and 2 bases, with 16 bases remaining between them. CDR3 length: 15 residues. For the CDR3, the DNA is TGTGCCAGCAGTCCACCGGGGATGAGGACCTACGAGCAGTACTTC. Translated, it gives CASSPPGMRTYEQYF.

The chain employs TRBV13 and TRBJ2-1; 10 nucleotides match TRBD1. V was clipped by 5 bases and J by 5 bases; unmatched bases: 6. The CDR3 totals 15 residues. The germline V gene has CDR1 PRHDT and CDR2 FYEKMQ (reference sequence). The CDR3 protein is CASSPRTGGNNEQFF. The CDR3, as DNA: TGTGCCAGCAGCCCCCGGACAGGGGGGAACAATGAGCAGTTCTTC. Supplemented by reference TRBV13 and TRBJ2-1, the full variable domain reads AAGVIQSPRHLIKEKRETATLKCYPIPRHDTVYWYQQGPGQDPQFLISFYEKMQSDKGSIPDRFSAQQFSDYHSELNMSSLELGDSALYFCASSPRTGGNNEQFFGPGTRLTVL.

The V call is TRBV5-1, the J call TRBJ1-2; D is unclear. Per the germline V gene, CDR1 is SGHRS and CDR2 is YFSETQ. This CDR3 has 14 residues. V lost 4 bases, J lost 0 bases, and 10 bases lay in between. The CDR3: CASSLTQSNYGYTF. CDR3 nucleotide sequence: TGCGCCAGCAGCCTTACGCAGTCTAACTATGGCTACACCTTC.

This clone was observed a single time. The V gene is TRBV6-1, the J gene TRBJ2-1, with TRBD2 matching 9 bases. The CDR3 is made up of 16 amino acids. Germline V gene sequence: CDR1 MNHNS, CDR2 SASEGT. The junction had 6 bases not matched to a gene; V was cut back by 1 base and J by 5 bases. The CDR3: CASSEGRVAGDNEQFF. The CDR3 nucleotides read TGTGCCAGCAGTGAAGGTAGGGTAGCGGGAGACAATGAGCAGTTCTTC.

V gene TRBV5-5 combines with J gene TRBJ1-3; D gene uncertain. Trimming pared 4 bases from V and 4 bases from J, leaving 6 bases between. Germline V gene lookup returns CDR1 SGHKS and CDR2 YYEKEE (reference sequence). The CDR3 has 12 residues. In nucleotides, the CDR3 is TGTGCCAGCAGCCCGCCCGGAAACACCATATATTTT. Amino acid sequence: CASSPPGNTIYF.

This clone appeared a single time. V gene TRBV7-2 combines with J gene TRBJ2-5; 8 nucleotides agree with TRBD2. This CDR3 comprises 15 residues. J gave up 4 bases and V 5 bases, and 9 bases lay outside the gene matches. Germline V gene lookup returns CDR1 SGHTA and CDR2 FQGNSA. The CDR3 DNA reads TGTGCCAGCAGCCTAACCGGGACTAGGGGAGAGACCCAGTACTTC. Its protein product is CASSLTGTRGETQYF.

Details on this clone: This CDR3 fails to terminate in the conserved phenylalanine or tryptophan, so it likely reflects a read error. The CDR3 loop reads CASSYGCRAAPFSMNTEAFL. The CDR3 bases are TGTGCCAGCAGCTATGGGTGCCGGGCAGCCCCCTTTTCCATGAACACTGAAGCTTTCCTT. This chain uses TRBV6-9 with TRBJ1-1; D is ambiguous. The CDR3 is 20 amino acids. From germline, CDR1 is MNHGY and CDR2 SVAAGI. The germline V and J ends were trimmed by 6 bases and 0 bases, with 29 bases remaining between them.

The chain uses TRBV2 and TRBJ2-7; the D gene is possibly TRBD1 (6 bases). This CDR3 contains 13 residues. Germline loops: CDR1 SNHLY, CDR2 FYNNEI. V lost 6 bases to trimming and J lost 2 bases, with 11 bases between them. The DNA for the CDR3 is TGTGCCAGCAGGGTGACAGGTACCTACGAGCAGTACTTC. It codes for CASRVTGTYEQYF.

The CDR3 here is CAWSVQLGEQFF. In DNA form, the CDR3 reads TGTGCCTGGAGTGTCCAGTTGGGTGAGCAGTTCTTC. V usage is TRBV30 and J usage is TRBJ2-1, with D unclear. CDR1 GTSNPN and CDR2 SVGIG come from the germline V gene (reference sequence). This CDR3 has 12 amino acids. Trimming removed 0 bases from V and 9 bases from J, with 9 bases in between.

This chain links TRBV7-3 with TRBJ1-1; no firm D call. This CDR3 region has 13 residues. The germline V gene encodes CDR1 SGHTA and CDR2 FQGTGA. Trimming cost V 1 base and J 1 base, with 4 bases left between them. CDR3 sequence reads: CASSLIQNTEAFF. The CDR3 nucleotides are TGTGCCAGCAGCTTAATCCAGAACACTGAAGCTTTCTTT.

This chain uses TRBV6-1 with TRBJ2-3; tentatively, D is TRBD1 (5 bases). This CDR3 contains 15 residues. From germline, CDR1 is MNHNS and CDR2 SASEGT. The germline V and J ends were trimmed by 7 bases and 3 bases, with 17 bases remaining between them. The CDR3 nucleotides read TGTGCCAGCACCCCCAGACAGCTTCAAACAGATACGCAGTATTTT. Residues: CASTPRQLQTDTQYF.

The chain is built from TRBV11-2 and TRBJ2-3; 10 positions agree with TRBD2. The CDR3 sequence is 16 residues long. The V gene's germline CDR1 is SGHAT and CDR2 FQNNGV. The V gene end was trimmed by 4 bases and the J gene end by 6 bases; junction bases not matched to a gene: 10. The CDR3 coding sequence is TGTGCCAGCAGCTCCATAGTTCCGGGACTAGCGGATACGCAGTATTTT. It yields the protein CASSSIVPGLADTQYF.

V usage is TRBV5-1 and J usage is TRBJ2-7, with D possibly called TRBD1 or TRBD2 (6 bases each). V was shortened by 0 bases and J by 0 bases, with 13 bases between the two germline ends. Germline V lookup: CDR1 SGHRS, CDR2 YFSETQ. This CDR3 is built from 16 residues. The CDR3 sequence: CASSLDAGEASYEQYF. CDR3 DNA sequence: TGCGCCAGCAGCTTGGATGCAGGGGAGGCCTCCTACGAGCAGTACTTC.

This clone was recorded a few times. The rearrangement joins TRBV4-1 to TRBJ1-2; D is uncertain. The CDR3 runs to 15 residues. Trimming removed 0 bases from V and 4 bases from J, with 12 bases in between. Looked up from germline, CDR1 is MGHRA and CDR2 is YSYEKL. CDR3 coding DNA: TGCGCCAGCAGCCAAGATAGCCAGGTAGTCTATGGCTACACCTTC. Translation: CASSQDSQVVYGYTF.

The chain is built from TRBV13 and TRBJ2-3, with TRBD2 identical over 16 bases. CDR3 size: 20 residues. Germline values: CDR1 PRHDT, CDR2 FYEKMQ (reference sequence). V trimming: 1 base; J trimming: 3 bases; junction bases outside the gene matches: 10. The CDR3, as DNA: TGTGCCAGCAGCTTAGAAGGGACTAGCGGGAGGGCCGTCGGTACAGATACGCAGTATTTT. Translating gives CASSLEGTSGRAVGTDTQYF.

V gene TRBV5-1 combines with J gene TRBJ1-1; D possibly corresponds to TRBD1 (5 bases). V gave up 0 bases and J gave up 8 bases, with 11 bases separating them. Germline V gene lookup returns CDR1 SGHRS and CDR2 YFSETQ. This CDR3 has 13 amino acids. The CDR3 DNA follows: TGCGCCAGCAGCTTGGATCGGGGGACCGAAGCTTTCTTT. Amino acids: CASSLDRGTEAFF. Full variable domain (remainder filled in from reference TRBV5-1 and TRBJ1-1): KAGVTQTPRYLIKTRGQQVTLSCSPISGHRSVSWYQQTPGQGLQFLFEYFSETQRNKGNFPGRFSGRQFSNSRSEMNVSTLELGDSALYLCASSLDRGTEAFFGQGTRLTVV.

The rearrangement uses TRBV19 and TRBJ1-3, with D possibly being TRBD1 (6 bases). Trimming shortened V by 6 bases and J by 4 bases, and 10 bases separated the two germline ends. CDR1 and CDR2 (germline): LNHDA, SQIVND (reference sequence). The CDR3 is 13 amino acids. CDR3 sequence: CASSSGVGNTIYF. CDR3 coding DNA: TGTGCCAGTAGCTCAGGGGTCGGAAACACCATATATTTT.

CDR3 sequence reads: CAISEWQGLAEAFF. The CDR3 DNA reads TGTGCCATCAGTGAGTGGCAGGGGTTGGCTGAAGCTTTCTTT. The genes are TRBV10-3 and TRBJ1-1; D perhaps matches TRBD1 (6 bases). The V gene lost 1 base and the J gene lost 6 bases, with 12 bases spanning the gap. The CDR3 has 14 residues. Per germline, CDR1 ENHRY and CDR2 SYGVKD.

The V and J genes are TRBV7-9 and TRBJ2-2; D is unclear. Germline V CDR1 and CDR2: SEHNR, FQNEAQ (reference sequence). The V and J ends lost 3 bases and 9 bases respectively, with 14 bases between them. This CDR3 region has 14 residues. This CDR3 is CASSFQGSARELFF. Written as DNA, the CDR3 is TGTGCCAGCAGCTTCCAAGGCTCGGCCCGGGAGCTGTTTTTT. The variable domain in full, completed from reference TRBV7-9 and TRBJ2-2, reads DTGVSQNPRHKITKRGQNVTFRCDPISEHNRLYWYRQTLGQGPEFLTYFQNEAQLEKSRLLSDRFSAERPKGSFSTLEIQRTEQGDSAMYLCASSFQGSARELFFGEGSRLTVL.

This CDR3 is CAWRPMGTGYEQYF. The CDR3 DNA reads TGTGCCTGGAGACCGATGGGGACAGGATACGAGCAGTACTTC. The chain couples TRBV30 to TRBJ2-7, with 8 bases identical to TRBD1. This CDR3 is built from 14 residues. In germline, CDR1 is GTSNPN, CDR2 SVGIG (reference sequence). V lost 3 bases, J lost 4 bases, and 8 bases stayed unmatched. Full variable domain (rest looked up from reference TRBV30 and TRBJ2-7): SQTIHQWPATLVQPVGSPLSLECTVEGTSNPNLYWYRQAAGRGLQLLFYSVGIGQISSEVPQNLSASRPQDRQFILSSKKLLLSDSGFYLCAWRPMGTGYEQYFGPGTRLTVT.

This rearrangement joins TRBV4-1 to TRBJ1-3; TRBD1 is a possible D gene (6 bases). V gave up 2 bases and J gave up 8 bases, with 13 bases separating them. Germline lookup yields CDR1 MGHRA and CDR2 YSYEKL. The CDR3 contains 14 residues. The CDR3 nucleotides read TGCGCCAGCAGCCAACCGGGACACCGAGACACCATATATTTT. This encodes CASSQPGHRDTIYF.